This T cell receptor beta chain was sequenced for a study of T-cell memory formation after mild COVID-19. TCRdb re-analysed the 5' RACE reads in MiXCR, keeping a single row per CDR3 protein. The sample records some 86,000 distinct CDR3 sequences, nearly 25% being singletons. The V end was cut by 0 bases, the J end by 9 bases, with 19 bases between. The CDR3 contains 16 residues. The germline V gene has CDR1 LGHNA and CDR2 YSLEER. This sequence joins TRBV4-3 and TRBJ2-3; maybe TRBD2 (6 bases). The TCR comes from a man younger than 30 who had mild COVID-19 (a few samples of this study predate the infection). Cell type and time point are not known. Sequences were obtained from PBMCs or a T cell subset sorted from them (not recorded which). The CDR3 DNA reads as TGCGCCAGCAGCCAAGAGGCCGGAGGGCATGGGGCGACGCAGTATTTT. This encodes CASSQEAGGHGATQYF.